This T cell receptor beta chain was captured in a study of blood T cell repertoires in COVID-19 (dated by TCRdb to the early 2020s). Regarding the complete study: Samples covering the acute and convalescent phases of COVID-19 were provided by collaborators in the United States, Italy and Spain. A freely available public database, intended as a resource for researchers studying the immune response to SARS-CoV-2, is where the repertoires were released. Deeply sampled blood TCRbeta repertoires from subjects exposed to, actively infected with, or recovered from COVID-19 were included in the dataset. The prospective study material was composed of cDNA or gDNA derived from T cells, B-cell-depleted T cells, or PBMCs. The samples were drawn from the first 160 participants of the ongoing ImmuneRACE study and from 950 to 1,500 subjects provided by 6 global collaborators. Where available, HLA class I and class II types were taken from metadata supplied by the sample provider and were not determined by assay-based typing. Sample metadata almost always included a de-identified subject ID, COVID-19 status, age in years and sex. General findings and caveats noted by the study authors: How much clinical and demographic metadata was included differed by source and by participant, and the metadata was provided uncurated.

On this clone itself: Its antigen is not yet known. There are no base qualities to consult, and no much larger clone falls within one base.

The immunoSEQ Assay, a bias-controlled multiplex PCR, was used to amplify TCRbeta CDR3 regions from genomic DNA. In the original analysis: The number of nucleated cells in each sample was estimated by amplification of reference gene primers within the assay. To quantify the absolute abundance of each unique TCRbeta CDR3 rearrangement, sequence reads were collapsed and filtered. For each sample, productive Simpson clonality was calculated as the square root of Simpson's diversity index across productive rearrangements. TCRdb took over this immuneACCESS table, retaining in-frame rearrangements with V and J assigned. Such tables are incomplete; in checked studies, under half of the missing clones stem from an unresolved V gene, and the remainder is unexplained. V, J and clone size reflect that table, while D and trimming were determined from the DNA. Here the sample has about 77,000 clones; roughly 90% occur a single time. Together, the top ten hold roughly 15% of the sample.

Based on the germline V gene (reference sequence), the CDR1 and CDR2 sequences are GTSNPN and SVGIG. The CDR3 numbers 13 residues from cysteine through phenylalanine. The retained sequence is limited to the CDR3, 39 bases, with the frame set at the first base. V is shortened by 2 bases, J by 6 bases, and the region joining them spans 13 bases. Each collaborating institution followed its own protocols to collect whole blood in K2EDTA tubes. For TCRbeta analysis, collaborators shipped samples as frozen whole blood, isolated PBMCs, or DNA extracted from either of those sample types. This sequence was found in an elderly woman with active or convalescent COVID-19. The rearrangement combines TRBV30 with TRBJ1-2; possibly the D gene is TRBD1, per 6 matching bases. The specimen was peripheral blood. Here the CDR3 is given as CAWSIKGGDGYTF. The DNA sequence is as follows: TGTGCCTGGAGTATTAAAGGGGGGGATGGCTACACCTTC.